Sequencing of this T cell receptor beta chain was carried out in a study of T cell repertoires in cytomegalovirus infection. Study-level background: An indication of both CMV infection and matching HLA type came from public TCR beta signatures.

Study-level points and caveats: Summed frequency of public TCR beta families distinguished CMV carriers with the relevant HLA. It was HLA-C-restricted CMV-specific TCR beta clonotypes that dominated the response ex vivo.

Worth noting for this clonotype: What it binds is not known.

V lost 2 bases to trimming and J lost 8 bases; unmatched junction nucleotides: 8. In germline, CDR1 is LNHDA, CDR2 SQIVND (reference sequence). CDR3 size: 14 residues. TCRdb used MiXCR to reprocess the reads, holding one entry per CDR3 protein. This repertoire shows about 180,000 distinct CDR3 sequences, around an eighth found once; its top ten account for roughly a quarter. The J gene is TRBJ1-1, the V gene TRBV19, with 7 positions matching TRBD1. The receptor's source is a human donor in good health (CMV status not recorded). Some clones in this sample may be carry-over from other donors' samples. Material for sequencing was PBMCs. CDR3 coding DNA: TGTGCCAGTAGTATAAACGGGGGACAGTCCGAAGCTTTCTTT. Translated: CASSINGGQSEAFF.